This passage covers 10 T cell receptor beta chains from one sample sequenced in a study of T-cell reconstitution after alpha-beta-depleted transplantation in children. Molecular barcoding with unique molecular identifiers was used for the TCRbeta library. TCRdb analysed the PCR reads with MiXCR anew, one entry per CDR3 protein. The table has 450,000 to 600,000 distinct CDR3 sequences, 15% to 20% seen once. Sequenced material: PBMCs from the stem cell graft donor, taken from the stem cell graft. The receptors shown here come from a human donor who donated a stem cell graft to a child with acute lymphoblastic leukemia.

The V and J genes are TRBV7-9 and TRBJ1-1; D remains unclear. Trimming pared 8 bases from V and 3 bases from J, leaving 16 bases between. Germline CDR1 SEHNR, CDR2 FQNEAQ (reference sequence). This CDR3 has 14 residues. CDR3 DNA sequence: TGTGCCAGCGGCCCTCCCGGCGGAGACACTGAAGCTTTCTTT. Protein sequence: CASGPPGGDTEAFF.

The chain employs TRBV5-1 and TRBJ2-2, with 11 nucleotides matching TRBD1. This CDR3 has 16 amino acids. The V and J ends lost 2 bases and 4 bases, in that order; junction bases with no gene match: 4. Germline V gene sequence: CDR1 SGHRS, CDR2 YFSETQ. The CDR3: CASSFSGTGGTGELFF. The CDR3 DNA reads TGCGCCAGCAGCTTTTCCGGGACAGGGGGCACCGGGGAGCTGTTTTTT.

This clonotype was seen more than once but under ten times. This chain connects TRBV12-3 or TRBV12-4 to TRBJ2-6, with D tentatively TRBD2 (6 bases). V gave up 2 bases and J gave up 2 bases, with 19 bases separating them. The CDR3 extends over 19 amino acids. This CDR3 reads CASSLFARGMRPGANVLTF. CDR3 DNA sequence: TGTGCCAGCAGTTTATTCGCACGGGGGATGAGACCTGGGGCCAACGTCCTGACTTTC.

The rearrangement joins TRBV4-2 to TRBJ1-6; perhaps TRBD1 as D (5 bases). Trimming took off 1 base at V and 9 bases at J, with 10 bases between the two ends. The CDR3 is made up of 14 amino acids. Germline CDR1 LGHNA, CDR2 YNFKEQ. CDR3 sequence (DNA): TGTGCCAGCAGCCAAGGCGGGGCTCGTTCACCCCTCCACTTT. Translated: CASSQGGARSPLHF.

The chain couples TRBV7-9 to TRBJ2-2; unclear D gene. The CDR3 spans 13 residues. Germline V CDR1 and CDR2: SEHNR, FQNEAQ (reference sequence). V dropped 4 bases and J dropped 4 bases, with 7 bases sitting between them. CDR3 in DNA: TGTGCCAGCAGCTCTATATCCACCGGGGAGCTGTTTTTT. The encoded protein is CASSSISTGELFF.

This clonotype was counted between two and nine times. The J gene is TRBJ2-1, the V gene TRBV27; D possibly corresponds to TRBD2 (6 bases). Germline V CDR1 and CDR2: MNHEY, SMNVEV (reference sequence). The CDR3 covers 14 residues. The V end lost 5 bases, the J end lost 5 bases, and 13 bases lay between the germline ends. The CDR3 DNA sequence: TGTGCCAGCAGTCCCCTGGGGGGTAACAATGAGCAGTTCTTC. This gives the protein CASSPLGGNNEQFF.

The CDR3 nucleotides are TGTGCCAGCAGTTTACGGGACAGCACGATTGAAGCTTTCTTT. This codes for CASSLRDSTIEAFF. The V gene is TRBV27, the J gene TRBJ1-1; the match to TRBD1 covers 7 bases. J gave up 7 bases and V 2 bases, and 7 bases lay outside the gene matches. This CDR3 is 14 amino acids long. CDR1 and CDR2 (germline): MNHEY, SMNVEV (reference sequence).

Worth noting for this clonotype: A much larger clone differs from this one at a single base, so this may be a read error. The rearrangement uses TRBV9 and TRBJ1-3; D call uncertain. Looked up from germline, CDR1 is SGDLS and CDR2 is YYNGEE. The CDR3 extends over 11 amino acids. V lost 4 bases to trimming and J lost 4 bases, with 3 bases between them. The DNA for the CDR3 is TGTGCCAGCAGCATAGGAAACACCATATATTTT. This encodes CASSIGNTIYF.

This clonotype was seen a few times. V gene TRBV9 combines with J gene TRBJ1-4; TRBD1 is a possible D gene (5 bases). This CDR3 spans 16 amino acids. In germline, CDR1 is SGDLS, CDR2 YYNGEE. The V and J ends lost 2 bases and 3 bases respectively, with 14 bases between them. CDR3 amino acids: CASSVGVGAPNEKLFF. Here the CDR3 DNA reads TGTGCCAGCAGCGTGGGGGTCGGGGCACCTAATGAAAAACTGTTTTTT.

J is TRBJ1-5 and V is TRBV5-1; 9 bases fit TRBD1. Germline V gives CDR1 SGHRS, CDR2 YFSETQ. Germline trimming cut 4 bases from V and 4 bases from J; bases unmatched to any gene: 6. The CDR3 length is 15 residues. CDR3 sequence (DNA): TGCGCCAGCAGCCGGACAGGGGCCTTAAATCAGCCCCAGCATTTT. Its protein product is CASSRTGALNQPQHF.